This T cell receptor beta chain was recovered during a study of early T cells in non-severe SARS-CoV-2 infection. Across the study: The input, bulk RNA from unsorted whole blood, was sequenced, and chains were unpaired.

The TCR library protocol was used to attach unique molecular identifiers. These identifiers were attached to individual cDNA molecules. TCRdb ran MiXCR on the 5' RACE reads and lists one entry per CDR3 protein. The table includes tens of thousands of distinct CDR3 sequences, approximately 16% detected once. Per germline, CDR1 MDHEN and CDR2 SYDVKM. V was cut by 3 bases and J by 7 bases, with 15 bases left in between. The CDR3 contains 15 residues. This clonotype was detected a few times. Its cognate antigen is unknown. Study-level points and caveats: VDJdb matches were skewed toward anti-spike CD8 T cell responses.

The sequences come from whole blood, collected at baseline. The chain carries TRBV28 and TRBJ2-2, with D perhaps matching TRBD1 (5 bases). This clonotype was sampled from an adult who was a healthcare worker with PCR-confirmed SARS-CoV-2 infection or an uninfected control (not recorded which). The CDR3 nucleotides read TGTGCCAGCAGTTTGATCCAGGGCGAATTCGGGGAGCTGTTTTTT. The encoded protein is CASSLIQGEFGELFF.